These 12 T cell receptor beta chains were all obtained from the same sample, sequenced in a study of CD8+ T cells in alopecia areata (dated by TCRdb to between 2018 and 2020). Library preparation was by the immunoSEQ multiplex PCR assay. RNA was extracted from all samples and reverse transcribed into cDNA as template for TCR sequencing. This immuneACCESS table, as held by TCRdb, lists in-frame sequences with V and J called but not all clones. Of the missing ones, under half trace to an unresolved V gene in checked studies; the others have no known cause. Across this sample there are roughly 170,000 clones, with just under 60% seen only once. Jointly, the top ten make up 14% to 15% of the sample. In the paper's terms, the time point label means: baseline before oral tofacitinib. The source was CD4+ T cells sorted from blood, collected at week 0. The receptors come from a human donor with alopecia areata.

The rearrangement joins TRBV7-9 to TRBJ1-4; D perhaps matches TRBD1 (6 bases). Germline V gene lookup returns CDR1 SEHNR and CDR2 FQNEAQ (reference sequence). Trimming stripped 5 bases from V and 8 bases from J, with 15 bases between. This CDR3 region has 14 residues. DNA for the CDR3: TGTGCCAGCAGCCACCGGGACATCGGGGAAAAACTGTTTTTT. Residues: CASSHRDIGEKLFF.

This CDR3 reads CASRTQYRENSPLHF. The CDR3 bases are TGTGCCAGCAGAACCCAATACAGGGAGAATTCACCCCTCCACTTT. This chain uses TRBV27 with TRBJ1-6, with a weak D call TRBD1 (6 bases). From germline, CDR1 is MNHEY and CDR2 SMNVEV (reference sequence). Trimming took 6 bases from V and 7 from J, leaving 16 bases between them. The CDR3 sequence is 15 residues long.

V gene TRBV29-1 combines with J gene TRBJ2-7; 8 nucleotides agree with TRBD1. Germline values: CDR1 SQVTM, CDR2 ANQGSEA. V lost 2 bases to trimming and J lost 5 bases; unmatched junction nucleotides: 8. There are 14 residues in the CDR3. The CDR3 DNA follows: TGCAGCGTTGAACGACAGGGGTTCACCCACGAGCAGTACTTC. Encoded protein: CSVERQGFTHEQYF.

The CDR3 sequence is CASSTDGNTGELFF. The CDR3 DNA reads TGCGCCAGCAGCACGGACGGAAACACCGGGGAGCTGTTTTTT. This chain connects TRBV5-1 to TRBJ2-2; no firm D call. The CDR3 runs 14 residues. Germline CDR1 SGHRS, CDR2 YFSETQ. V was cut by 4 bases and J by 2 bases, with 9 bases left in between.

V usage is TRBV5-1 and J usage is TRBJ2-7; TRBD1 matches at 10 bases. Trimming took 4 bases from V and 3 from J; bases not matched to a gene: 7. Germline V lookup: CDR1 SGHRS, CDR2 YFSETQ. This CDR3 contains 15 residues. CDR3 sequence: CASSPRDRGYYEQYF. CDR3 in DNA: TGCGCCAGCAGCCCGCGGGACAGGGGTTACTACGAGCAGTACTTC.

A few counts support this clone. The chain has TRBV14 and TRBJ2-1, with 8 bases aligning to TRBD2. The CDR3 runs to 13 residues. V was clipped by 4 bases and J by 12 bases; unmatched bases: 8. CDR1 SGHDN and CDR2 FVKESK come from the germline V gene. The CDR3 nucleotides are TGTGCCAGCAGCCTAGGACTAGCCGTTGCGCAGTTCTTC. Translating gives CASSLGLAVAQFF.

This clone was picked up one time. V usage is TRBV27 and J usage is TRBJ2-7, with D hard to call. The CDR3 has 13 residues. V was clipped by 2 bases and J by 2 bases, with 7 bases between them. The germline V gene encodes CDR1 MNHEY and CDR2 SMNVEV (reference sequence). The DNA of the CDR3 is TGTGCCAGCAGTTTAAGAATGACCTACGAGCAGTACTTC. Its translation is CASSLRMTYEQYF.

This chain joins TRBV2 and TRBJ1-4; the D is unclear. Looked up from germline, CDR1 is SNHLY and CDR2 is FYNNEI. CDR3 length equals 11 residues. Trimming cost V 6 bases and J 7 bases, with 6 bases left between them. CDR3 sequence reads: CASRVSEKLFF. In DNA, the CDR3 is TGTGCCAGCAGGGTCTCTGAAAAACTGTTTTTT.

This clone was detected only a few times. The rearrangement links TRBV7-9 to TRBJ2-6; no clear D gene. Looked up from germline, CDR1 is SEHNR and CDR2 is FQNEAQ (reference sequence). The CDR3 loop spans 13 amino acids. The V gene lost 5 bases and the J gene lost 1 base, with 3 bases spanning the gap. The CDR3 DNA is TGTGCCAGCAGCCATTCTGGGGCCAACGTCCTGACTTTC. It specifies CASSHSGANVLTF.

The chain uses TRBV5-1 and TRBJ1-4; D remains unclear. The CDR3 runs 14 residues. Germline CDR1 SGHRS, CDR2 YFSETQ. Trimming removed 0 bases at V and 5 bases at J, with 8 bases between. The CDR3 region is CASSLGAINEKLFF. The DNA for the CDR3 is TGCGCCAGCAGCTTGGGAGCCATCAATGAAAAACTGTTTTTT.

This chain connects TRBV5-1 to TRBJ1-1; no clear D gene. Trimming removed 0 bases at V and 5 bases at J, with 8 bases between. CDR3 length equals 13 residues. The germline gives CDR1 SGHRS, CDR2 YFSETQ. In DNA form, the CDR3 reads TGCGCCAGCAGCTTGGGTCCGGGGACTGAAGCTTTCTTT. Translating it yields CASSLGPGTEAFF.

The rearrangement uses TRBV5-1 and TRBJ1-1; the D is unclear. CDR1 SGHRS and CDR2 YFSETQ come from the germline V gene. The CDR3 loop spans 13 amino acids. Trimming stripped 5 bases from V and 5 bases from J, with 13 bases between. The CDR3: CASRPEGPTEAFF. The DNA of the CDR3 is TGCGCCAGCAGACCTGAAGGGCCGACTGAAGCTTTCTTT.